A selection of T cell receptor beta chains follows, all from one sample in a study of CD8 T cells in ankylosing spondylitis. Using its own MiXCR run on the 5' RACE reads, TCRdb lists one record per CDR3 protein. The sample carries hundreds of thousands of distinct CDR3 sequences, more than 20% recorded once. The sequencing input was blood, either unsorted or a sorted T cell fraction (not recorded which). These receptors were collected from a female donor with ankylosing spondylitis or in good health (not recorded which). Each CDR3 is given with its conserved first and last residue. The order of the fields is J gene, CDR3 length, V gene, D gene, clone size, CDR3 DNA, CDR3 protein. A D gene is named only where the DNA matches it firmly. Rows may omit the clone size; those that give it use once, few, many or a size class.

J gene: TRBJ1-6; CDR3 length: 15; V gene: TRBV11-2; D gene: -; clone size: -; CDR3 DNA: TGTGCCAGCAGCTTCCAGACAGAGTATAATTCACCCCTCCACTTT; CDR3 protein: CASSFQTEYNSPLHF
J gene: TRBJ2-3; CDR3 length: 14; V gene: TRBV20-1; D gene: TRBD1; clone size: -; CDR3 DNA: TGCAGTGCTAGGGGACAGTTAGATTCTTTTACGCAGTATTTT; CDR3 protein: CSARGQLDSFTQYF
J gene: TRBJ2-1; CDR3 length: 14; V gene: TRBV12-3/TRBV12-4; D gene: TRBD1; clone size: few; CDR3 DNA: TGTGCCAGTAGAACTCGACAGGGATGGAATGAGCAGTTCTTC; CDR3 protein: CASRTRQGWNEQFF
J gene: TRBJ1-5; CDR3 length: 14; V gene: TRBV10-2; D gene: -; clone size: -; CDR3 DNA: TGCGCCAGCGCCCAAGGCAGTAGGGATCAGCCCCAGCATTTT; CDR3 protein: CASAQGSRDQPQHF
J gene: TRBJ2-3; CDR3 length: 14; V gene: TRBV12-3/TRBV12-4; D gene: TRBD2; clone size: many; CDR3 DNA: TGTGCCAGCAGTTTAGGGGTAGCGGGAGATACGCAGTATTTT; CDR3 protein: CASSLGVAGDTQYF
J gene: TRBJ1-2; CDR3 length: 12; V gene: TRBV20-1; D gene: -; clone size: -; CDR3 DNA: TGCAGTGCTAGTTACAGCCTCTATGGCTACACCTTC; CDR3 protein: CSASYSLYGYTF
J gene: TRBJ1-2; CDR3 length: 14; V gene: TRBV11-2; D gene: TRBD1; clone size: few; CDR3 DNA: TGTGCCAGCAGCACTGCCCTGCAGGGGGGAGGCTACACCTTC; CDR3 protein: CASSTALQGGGYTF
J gene: TRBJ1-2; CDR3 length: 12; V gene: TRBV18; D gene: -; clone size: -; CDR3 DNA: TGTGCCAGCTCACCTCTACTCTATGGCTACACCTTC; CDR3 protein: CASSPLLYGYTF
J gene: TRBJ2-5; CDR3 length: 13; V gene: TRBV29-1; D gene: -; clone size: -; CDR3 DNA: TGCAGCGTTGAAAGGGGGGGCGGGTCGACCCAGTACTTC; CDR3 protein: CSVERGGGSTQYF
J gene: TRBJ2-7; CDR3 length: 15; V gene: TRBV20-1; D gene: -; clone size: few; CDR3 DNA: TGCAGTGCTAGGAATTCGTACGTTTCCGCCTACGAGCAGTACTTC; CDR3 protein: CSARNSYVSAYEQYF
J gene: TRBJ1-1; CDR3 length: 14; V gene: TRBV7-9; D gene: -; clone size: few; CDR3 DNA: TGTGCCAGCAGCGGGGGGCTGAAACCCCTTGAAGCTTTCTTT; CDR3 protein: CASSGGLKPLEAFF
J gene: TRBJ2-3; CDR3 length: 15; V gene: TRBV15; D gene: -; clone size: -; CDR3 DNA: TGTGCCACCAGCACAGCCGGGACCGCCACAGATACGCAGTATTTT; CDR3 protein: CATSTAGTATDTQYF
J gene: TRBJ1-1; CDR3 length: 13; V gene: TRBV3-1; D gene: -; clone size: many; CDR3 DNA: TGTGCCAGCAGCCAAGGAGGGGGAACTGAAGCTTTCTTT; CDR3 protein: CASSQGGGTEAFF
J gene: TRBJ2-7; CDR3 length: 13; V gene: TRBV5-5; D gene: -; clone size: few; CDR3 DNA: TGTGCCAGCAGCGCGGGACAGAGCTTGGAGCAGTACTTC; CDR3 protein: CASSAGQSLEQYF
J gene: TRBJ1-5; CDR3 length: 14; V gene: TRBV24-1; D gene: -; clone size: -; CDR3 DNA: TGTGCCACCAGTGTGCGCAGGGGAGGCCAGCCCCAGCATTTT; CDR3 protein: CATSVRRGGQPQHF
J gene: TRBJ1-1; CDR3 length: 13; V gene: TRBV30; D gene: -; clone size: -; CDR3 DNA: TGTGCCTGGAGCCGTACGGGGCGGACTGAAGCTTTCTTT; CDR3 protein: CAWSRTGRTEAFF
J gene: TRBJ1-2; CDR3 length: 13; V gene: TRBV11-2; D gene: -; clone size: few; CDR3 DNA: TGTGCCAGCAGCGGCGGGGAGTCTTATGGCTACACCTTC; CDR3 protein: CASSGGESYGYTF
J gene: TRBJ2-3; CDR3 length: 16; V gene: TRBV20-1; D gene: TRBD2; clone size: many; CDR3 DNA: TGCAGTGCTAGTAGGCGTCTAGCGGGAGTTACAGATACGCAGTATTTT; CDR3 protein: CSASRRLAGVTDTQYF
J gene: TRBJ2-1; CDR3 length: 17; V gene: TRBV24-1; D gene: -; clone size: few; CDR3 DNA: TGTGCCACCCCAACTCCCATGATACTGAGCTCCTACAATGAGCAGTTCTTC; CDR3 protein: CATPTPMILSSYNEQFF
J gene: TRBJ1-6; CDR3 length: 13; V gene: TRBV11-2; D gene: TRBD1; clone size: few; CDR3 DNA: TGTGCCAGCAGCGTCACAGGGGAATCACCCCTCCACTTT; CDR3 protein: CASSVTGESPLHF
J gene: TRBJ2-1; CDR3 length: 16; V gene: TRBV6-1; D gene: TRBD2; clone size: many; CDR3 DNA: TGTGCCAGCGGGATGCCGAGCGGGAAGTCCTACAATGAGCAGTTCTTC; CDR3 protein: CASGMPSGKSYNEQFF
J gene: TRBJ2-7; CDR3 length: 14; V gene: TRBV20-1; D gene: TRBD2; clone size: few; CDR3 DNA: TGCAGTGCAACCCCCGGGCGGGAGGAGTACGAGCAGTACTTC; CDR3 protein: CSATPGREEYEQYF
J gene: TRBJ1-1; CDR3 length: 12; V gene: TRBV10-3; D gene: -; clone size: many; CDR3 DNA: TGTGCCATCCAAGGAGGGAATGCTGAAGCTTTCTTT; CDR3 protein: CAIQGGNAEAFF
J gene: TRBJ2-1; CDR3 length: 15; V gene: TRBV20-1; D gene: TRBD2; clone size: many; CDR3 DNA: TGCAGTGCTGACACTAGCGGATTATCCTACAATGAGCAGTTCTTC; CDR3 protein: CSADTSGLSYNEQFF
J gene: TRBJ2-3; CDR3 length: 14; V gene: TRBV9; D gene: -; clone size: many; CDR3 DNA: TGTGCCAGCAGCGGCCGAGATTTCGCAGATACGCAGTATTTT; CDR3 protein: CASSGRDFADTQYF
J gene: TRBJ1-1; CDR3 length: 13; V gene: TRBV5-6; D gene: -; clone size: -; CDR3 DNA: TGTGCCAGCAGTAATCAGTGGGACACTGAAGCTTTCTTT; CDR3 protein: CASSNQWDTEAFF
J gene: TRBJ2-2; CDR3 length: 16; V gene: TRBV15; D gene: -; clone size: -; CDR3 DNA: TGTGCCACCAGCAGAGATGGAAACCCGAACACCGGGGAGCTGTTTTTT; CDR3 protein: CATSRDGNPNTGELFF
J gene: TRBJ1-1; CDR3 length: 13; V gene: TRBV29-1; D gene: -; clone size: -; CDR3 DNA: TGCAGCGTTGAAGTTCGGCCACGAGGGGAAGCTTTCTTT; CDR3 protein: CSVEVRPRGEAFF
J gene: TRBJ2-3; CDR3 length: 14; V gene: TRBV18; D gene: -; clone size: few; CDR3 DNA: TGTGCCAGCTCACCGTGGACTAGCACAGATACGCAGTATTTT; CDR3 protein: CASSPWTSTDTQYF
J gene: TRBJ2-7; CDR3 length: 13; V gene: TRBV4-3; D gene: -; clone size: -; CDR3 DNA: TGCGCCAGCAGCCAAGAGAGGAGGACTACGCAGTACTTC; CDR3 protein: CASSQERRTTQYF
J gene: TRBJ2-1; CDR3 length: 15; V gene: TRBV6-5; D gene: -; clone size: few; CDR3 DNA: TGTGCCAGCAGTTACTCACTAGCCGGGGACAATGAGCAGTTCTTC; CDR3 protein: CASSYSLAGDNEQFF
J gene: TRBJ1-1; CDR3 length: 10; V gene: TRBV20-1; D gene: -; clone size: many; CDR3 DNA: TGCAGCCCGCAGGGAAACGAAGCTTTCTTT; CDR3 protein: CSPQGNEAFF
J gene: TRBJ2-1; CDR3 length: 15; V gene: TRBV18; D gene: -; clone size: -; CDR3 DNA: TGTGCCAGCTCACCAGGACGGGAGCGCGGAAATGAGCAGTTCTTC; CDR3 protein: CASSPGRERGNEQFF
J gene: TRBJ1-1; CDR3 length: 12; V gene: TRBV25-1; D gene: -; clone size: few; CDR3 DNA: TGTGCCAGCAGTGATGGAGGGAGGTCGGCTTTCTTT; CDR3 protein: CASSDGGRSAFF
J gene: TRBJ2-7; CDR3 length: 14; V gene: TRBV10-3; D gene: TRBD1; clone size: few; CDR3 DNA: TGTGCCATCAGTACTCGGGACAGGTCCTACGAGCAGTACTTC; CDR3 protein: CAISTRDRSYEQYF
J gene: TRBJ2-1; CDR3 length: 17; V gene: TRBV5-1; D gene: TRBD2; clone size: many; CDR3 DNA: TGCGCCAGCAGCTTGGCCGAGGGACTAGCGGGAGGGAATGAGCAGTTCTTC; CDR3 protein: CASSLAEGLAGGNEQFF
J gene: TRBJ2-5; CDR3 length: 15; V gene: TRBV6-2/TRBV6-3; D gene: -; clone size: -; CDR3 DNA: TGTGCCAGCAGCCGACCACGACGGGGCCAAGAGACCCAGTACTTC; CDR3 protein: CASSRPRRGQETQYF
J gene: TRBJ2-3; CDR3 length: 14; V gene: TRBV20-1; D gene: -; clone size: few; CDR3 DNA: TGCAGTGCTAGAGATCCAGGGGTCCGGGATACGCAGTATTTT; CDR3 protein: CSARDPGVRDTQYF
J gene: TRBJ2-1; CDR3 length: 15; V gene: TRBV11-2; D gene: TRBD2; clone size: many; CDR3 DNA: TGTGCCAGCAGCTTAATAGCGGGAGCCCCCAATGAGCAGTTCTTC; CDR3 protein: CASSLIAGAPNEQFF
J gene: TRBJ2-5; CDR3 length: 16; V gene: TRBV5-5; D gene: -; clone size: -; CDR3 DNA: TGTGCCAGCAGCTCGGGGATACAGGCGTACGGGGAGACCCAGTACTTC; CDR3 protein: CASSSGIQAYGETQYF
J gene: TRBJ2-3; CDR3 length: 16; V gene: TRBV12-3/TRBV12-4; D gene: -; clone size: few; CDR3 DNA: TGTGCCAGCAGTTTTAGGTTTCGGGGGCGGACAGATACGCAGTATTTT; CDR3 protein: CASSFRFRGRTDTQYF
J gene: TRBJ2-7; CDR3 length: 12; V gene: TRBV7-8; D gene: -; clone size: -; CDR3 DNA: TGTGCCAGCAGCTTAAACTTCTACGAGCAGTACTTC; CDR3 protein: CASSLNFYEQYF
J gene: TRBJ2-3; CDR3 length: 15; V gene: TRBV20-1; D gene: TRBD2; clone size: once; CDR3 DNA: TGCAGTATAGGGGAGCGGGAGGGCCCCCCAGATACGCAGTATTTT; CDR3 protein: CSIGEREGPPDTQYF